Following are 28 T cell receptor beta chains from one sample sequenced in a study of beta chain features in type 1 diabetes. Findings and limits, study-wide: Moderate but significant shortening of TCRB CDR3s was recorded in all four CD4+ subsets from Type 1 diabetes patients.

The antigens of these receptors remain unknown. Expressed TCRB transcripts got sequenced, as all isolated RNA was reverse transcribed. TCRdb's copy holds only in-frame clones and misses some; the assay was immunoSEQ multiplex PCR. The sample contains fewer than 400,000 clones, approximately 10% of which appear only once. Sequences were obtained from central memory CD4+ T cells from blood. Source of these receptors: a man in his thirties or forties with type 1 diabetes.

The CDR3 region is CASSLESTGYRAGGYTF. The CDR3 DNA is TGTGCCAGCAGCTTAGAGTCCACAGGGTATCGAGCGGGAGGCTACACCTTC. The chain carries TRBV7-9 and TRBJ1-2; TRBD1 is a possible D gene (6 bases). V was clipped by 1 base and J by 8 bases, with 23 bases between them. There are 17 residues in the CDR3. Germline CDR1 SEHNR, CDR2 FQNEAQ (reference sequence).

This sequence joins TRBV7-9 and TRBJ2-1, with D possibly being TRBD2 (6 bases). Germline V gene data show CDR1 as SEHNR and CDR2 as FQNEAQ (reference sequence). Trimming stripped 1 base from V and 4 bases from J, with 14 bases between. The CDR3 has 16 amino acids. The CDR3 reads CASSLGQGGAYNEQFF. The CDR3 DNA is TGTGCCAGCAGCTTAGGGCAGGGAGGTGCTTACAATGAGCAGTTCTTC.

This clone has just a few counts. This chain links TRBV29-1 with TRBJ2-3; 13 nucleotides match TRBD2. CDR3 length equals 14 residues. Germline-derived CDR1 and CDR2 are SQVTM and ANQGSEA. V lost 7 bases and J lost 0; bases outside the gene matches: 1. The CDR3 DNA is TGCAGCGGACTAGCGGGGGGCAGCACAGATACGCAGTATTTT. Protein sequence: CSGLAGGSTDTQYF.

The J gene is TRBJ2-5, the V gene TRBV7-2, with D uncertain. The CDR3 runs to 14 residues. V lost 0 bases and J lost 2, with 7 bases in between. Germline V gene sequence: CDR1 SGHTA, CDR2 FQGNSA. The DNA of the CDR3 is TGTGCCAGCAGCTTAGCTTTCAGGCAAGAGACCCAGTACTTC. Encoded protein: CASSLAFRQETQYF. Variable domain in full (rest from reference TRBV7-2 and TRBJ2-5): GAGVSQSPSNKVTEKGKDVELRCDPISGHTALYWYRQSLGQGLEFLIYFQGNSAPDKSGLPSDRFSAERTGGSVSTLTIQRTQQEDSAVYLCASSLAFRQETQYFGPGTRLLVL.

This clone was detected ten times or more. This rearrangement joins TRBV18 to TRBJ2-1; 10 bases are a match to TRBD2. The ends lost 3 bases at V and 8 bases at J; junction bases unmatched: 10. The CDR3 contains 16 residues. Germline CDR1 is KGHSH and CDR2 is LQKENI. In nucleotides, the CDR3 is TGTGCCAGCTCACCCGCGAGTAGCGGGGGGCGGGATGAGCAGTTCTTC. It encodes CASSPASSGGRDEQFF. Looking up the rest from reference TRBV18 and TRBJ2-1 gives the full variable domain: NAGVMQNPRHLVRRRGQEARLRCSPMKGHSHVYWYRQLPEEGLKFMVYLQKENIIDESGMPKERFSAEFPKEGPSILRIQQVVRGDSAAYFCASSPASSGGRDEQFFGPGTRLTVL.

Only a few counts were recorded for this clone. This chain links TRBV5-1 with TRBJ2-7, with D perhaps being TRBD1 or TRBD2 (5 bases each). Trimming pared 3 bases from V and 3 bases from J, leaving 13 bases between. The CDR3 totals 14 residues. Germline loops: CDR1 SGHRS, CDR2 YFSETQ. CDR3 nucleotides: TGCGCCAGCAGCTACCGGGGCCTTGTCTACGAGCAGTACTTC. Amino acid sequence: CASSYRGLVYEQYF.

The chain combines TRBV6-4 with TRBJ1-5; TRBD1 matches 7 bases. This CDR3 contains 16 residues. V was pared by 5 bases and J by 3 bases, with 10 bases of the junction left unmatched. Per the germline V gene, CDR1 is MRHNA and CDR2 is SNTAGT. CDR3 DNA: TGTGCCAGCAGTCCACTCCGGGACAGTTTCAATCAGCCCCAGCATTTT. Translation gives CASSPLRDSFNQPQHF.

This clone was detected a few times. V gene TRBV7-2 combines with J gene TRBJ1-2; 8 bases align to TRBD1. V trimming: 0 bases; J trimming: 7 bases; junction bases outside the gene matches: 4. The CDR3 runs 14 residues. Germline values: CDR1 SGHTA, CDR2 FQGNSA. The CDR3: CASSLALTGGGYTF. CDR3 nucleotides: TGTGCCAGCAGCTTAGCGCTCACAGGGGGTGGCTACACCTTC.

This clone showed up just a few times. The CDR3 nucleotides are TGCGCCAGCAGCCAATACAGGGGAGTAGAGACAGATACGCAGTATTTT. It translates to CASSQYRGVETDTQYF. The chain recombines TRBV4-3 with TRBJ2-3; 7 bases line up with TRBD1. The CDR3 contains 16 residues. V dropped 2 bases and J dropped 3; count of bases not matched to a gene: 8. CDR1 and CDR2 from the germline V gene are LGHNA and YSLEER.

This clone was recorded a few times. The chain has TRBV11-2 and TRBJ2-5, with 9 bases identical to TRBD2. TRBJ2-7 matches the DNA end more closely, so the J call is doubtful. Germline V lookup: CDR1 SGHAT, CDR2 FQNNGV. This CDR3 has 15 residues. The CDR3 sequence is CASSPRLAGAYEQYF. The DNA for the CDR3 is TGTGCCAGCAGCCCACGGTTAGCGGGGGCCTACGAGCAGTACTTC.

This clone has just a few counts. V and J are TRBV6-5 and TRBJ2-5, with D perhaps being TRBD1 or TRBD2 (6 bases each). The CDR3 loop spans 13 amino acids. Germline values: CDR1 MNHEY, CDR2 SVGAGI. Trimming removed 2 bases at V and 5 bases at J, with 9 bases between. CDR3 bases: TGTGCCAGCAGTTACCCGGGGGCCGAGACCCAGTACTTC. The encoded protein is CASSYPGAETQYF.

This clone was observed a handful of times. The J gene is TRBJ1-5, the V gene TRBV19, with 7 bases identical to TRBD1. The CDR3 is 15 amino acids. Germline assignment: CDR1 LNHDA and CDR2 SQIVND (reference sequence). V shed 6 bases and J 2 bases; nucleotides not matched to a gene: 7. Written as DNA, the CDR3 is TGTGCCAGTAGCAGACAGGGCGCCGGCAATCAGCCCCAGCATTTT. Translation gives CASSRQGAGNQPQHF.

The CDR3 DNA sequence: TGCGCCAGCAGGTCGGGTGATGAGCAGTTCTTC. Translation: CASRSGDEQFF. The chain is built from TRBV5-1 and TRBJ2-1, with D unclear. Trimming took 5 bases from V and 8 from J, leaving 8 bases between them. Germline CDR1 is SGHRS and CDR2 is YFSETQ. The CDR3 runs 11 residues.

This clone was found a few times. Other DNA sequences of this sample code for an identical CDR3. The chain uses TRBV11-2 and TRBJ1-6, with a possible D match to TRBD1 (6 bases). Trimming removed 5 bases from V and 3 bases from J, with 8 bases in between. This CDR3 is 14 amino acids long. Germline V gene sequence: CDR1 SGHAT, CDR2 FQNNGV. The CDR3 loop reads CASSLDSYNSPLHF. CDR3 bases: TGTGCCAGCAGCCTGGACAGCTATAATTCACCCCTCCACTTT.

J is TRBJ1-5 and V is TRBV2; D gene ambiguous. There are 14 residues in the CDR3. Trimming pared 3 bases from V and 1 base from J, leaving 7 bases between. Germline CDR1 reads SNHLY; CDR2 reads FYNNEI. The CDR3 sequence: CASSDRLSNQPQHF. The CDR3 DNA is TGTGCCAGCAGTGATCGTCTAAGCAATCAGCCCCAGCATTTT.

In regard to this clone: The identical CDR3 is also encoded by other nucleotide sequences in the sample. This chain connects TRBV18 to TRBJ1-1; D not resolved. The CDR3 spans 13 residues. Germline CDR1 is KGHSH and CDR2 is LQKENI. With 2 bases removed from V and 1 base from J, the gap between germline ends came to 5 bases. Here the CDR3 reads CASSPDQNTEAFF. CDR3 DNA sequence: TGTGCCAGCTCACCAGACCAGAACACTGAAGCTTTCTTT.

The chain uses TRBV27 and TRBJ2-3, with D possibly TRBD1 on 6 matching bases. Germline-derived CDR1 and CDR2 are MNHEY and SMNVEV (reference sequence). The CDR3 consists of 14 residues. The germline V and J ends were trimmed by 6 bases and 2 bases, with 12 bases remaining between them. The CDR3 region has the DNA TGTGCCAGCAGGGACAGTCTAAACACAGATACGCAGTATTTT. Translated, it gives CASRDSLNTDTQYF.

The chain couples TRBV30 to TRBJ2-2, with 7 bases that match TRBD2. The CDR3 runs 15 residues. Looked up from germline, CDR1 is GTSNPN and CDR2 is SVGIG (reference sequence). The ends lost 0 bases at V and 3 bases at J; junction bases unmatched: 4. CDR3 in DNA: TGTGCCTGGAGTGTGGTAGCGGGTTACACCGGGGAGCTGTTTTTT. Protein: CAWSVVAGYTGELFF.

This clone was counted a few times. V usage is TRBV6-6 and J usage is TRBJ1-1; weak D call: TRBD1 (5 bases). Germline V lookup: CDR1 MNHNY, CDR2 SVGAGI (reference sequence). The CDR3 contains 14 residues. The germline V and J ends were trimmed by 2 bases and 6 bases, with 13 bases remaining between them. The CDR3 DNA is TGTGCCAGCAGTTACGGGACGGAGGAGGCTGAAGCTTTCTTT. Its translation: CASSYGTEEAEAFF.

The gene calls are TRBV9 and TRBJ2-7; 15 bases line up with TRBD2. Trimming at V came to 4 bases and at J to 5 bases, leaving 4 bases not matched to a gene. The CDR3 extends over 15 amino acids. CDR1 is SGDLS, CDR2 YYNGEE, per germline. The CDR3 nucleotides read TGTGCCAGCAGCACCGGGACTAGCGGGGGGAACGAGCAGTACTTC. Translated: CASSTGTSGGNEQYF.

This clone was counted only a few times. Within the sample, other DNA sequences also encode this same CDR3. The chain joins TRBV20-1 to TRBJ2-7; no clear D gene. The CDR3 runs 11 residues. Germline V gene sequence: CDR1 DFQATT, CDR2 SNEGSKA (reference sequence). Deletions cut 0 bases from V and 4 bases from J, with 4 bases between. CDR3 region: CSAREAYEQYF. DNA for the CDR3: TGCAGTGCTAGAGAGGCTTACGAGCAGTACTTC.

This clone turned up a few times. This rearrangement joins TRBV2 to TRBJ2-1; TRBD1 might be the D (6 bases). CDR1 and CDR2 (germline): SNHLY, FYNNEI. Trimming shortened V by 1 base and J by 2 bases, and 9 bases separated the two germline ends. The CDR3 runs 15 residues. The CDR3 DNA reads as TGTGCCAGCAGTGAAGAGGACAGACCCTACAATGAGCAGTTCTTC. As protein: CASSEEDRPYNEQFF.

This clone showed up just a few times. The rearrangement joins TRBV19 to TRBJ2-2, with D perhaps matching TRBD1 (5 bases). This CDR3 is 15 amino acids long. Germline lookup yields CDR1 LNHDA and CDR2 SQIVND (reference sequence). Trimming shortened V by 5 bases and J by 0 bases, and 10 bases separated the two germline ends. The CDR3 nucleotides read TGTGCCAGTAGTGAGAGGACATCGAACACCGGGGAGCTGTTTTTT. Translating gives CASSERTSNTGELFF.

The J gene is TRBJ1-5, the V gene TRBV19, with TRBD1 matching 7 bases. The germline V gene encodes CDR1 LNHDA and CDR2 SQIVND (reference sequence). The CDR3 has 15 residues. V shed 4 bases, J shed 5 bases, and the junction held 8 bases outside the gene matches. The CDR3 bases are TGTGCCAGTAGTACCTTCTCCGGGACAGATCAGCCCCAGCATTTT. This sequence encodes CASSTFSGTDQPQHF. The full variable domain, with the rest looked up from reference TRBV19 and TRBJ1-5, is DGGITQSPKYLFRKEGQNVTLSCEQNLNHDAMYWYRQDPGQGLRLIYYSQIVNDFQKGDIAEGYSVSREKKESFPLTVTSAQKNPTAFYLCASSTFSGTDQPQHFGDGTRLSIL.

CDR3 bases: TGTGCCAGCACGATGGCCCCCCAGGAGAGGGGCACCATATATTTT. This gives the protein CASTMAPQERGTIYF. The chain is built from TRBV6-5 and TRBJ1-3; TRBD1 might be the D (5 bases). CDR1 and CDR2 from the germline V gene are MNHEY and SVGAGI. V lost 7 bases and J lost 9, with 22 bases in between. The CDR3 spans 15 residues.

The V call is TRBV5-6, the J call TRBJ2-2; D unresolved. CDR1 SGHDT and CDR2 YYEEEE come from the germline V gene. This CDR3 has 14 residues. V lost 2 bases to trimming and J lost 4 bases, with 9 bases between them. The CDR3 coding sequence is TGTGCCAGCAGCTTAGGACCCGCCACCGGGGAGCTGTTTTTT. The encoded protein is CASSLGPATGELFF.

This clone was picked up many times. The chain is built from TRBV9 and TRBJ1-6; 7 nucleotides align to TRBD1. CDR3 size: 17 residues. Germline V gives CDR1 SGDLS, CDR2 YYNGEE. Trimming cost V 4 bases and J 6 bases; bases outside gene matches: 13. Here the CDR3 reads CASSTQQGPRSNSPLHF. The CDR3 DNA follows: TGTGCCAGCAGCACTCAACAGGGGCCCCGGTCTAATTCACCCCTCCACTTT.

The table lists this clone with many counts. The chain has TRBV7-9 and TRBJ2-3; TRBD2 matches 11 bases. The V and J ends lost 3 bases and 1 base, in that order; junction bases with no gene match: 9. The CDR3 loop spans 18 amino acids. Germline V gene lookup returns CDR1 SEHNR and CDR2 FQNEAQ (reference sequence). CDR3 amino acids: CASSLRHLLAGGTDTQYF. The CDR3 bases are TGTGCCAGCAGCTTGAGGCACCTACTAGCGGGGGGCACAGATACGCAGTATTTT.